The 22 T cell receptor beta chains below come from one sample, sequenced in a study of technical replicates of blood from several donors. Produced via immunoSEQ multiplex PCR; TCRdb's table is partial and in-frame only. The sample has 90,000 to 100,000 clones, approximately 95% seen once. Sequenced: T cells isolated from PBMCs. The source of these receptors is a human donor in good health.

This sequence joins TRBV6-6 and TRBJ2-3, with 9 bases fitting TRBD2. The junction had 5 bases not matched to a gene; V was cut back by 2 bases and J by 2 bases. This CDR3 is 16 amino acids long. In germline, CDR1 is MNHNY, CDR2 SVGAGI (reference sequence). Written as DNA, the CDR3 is TGTGCCAGCAGTTACGGTCTAGCGGGACACACAGATACGCAGTATTTT. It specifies CASSYGLAGHTDTQYF.

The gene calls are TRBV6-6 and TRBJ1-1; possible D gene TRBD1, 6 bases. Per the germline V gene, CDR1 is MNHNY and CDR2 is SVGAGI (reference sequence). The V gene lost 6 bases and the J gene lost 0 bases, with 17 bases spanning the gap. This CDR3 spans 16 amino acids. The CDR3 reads CASRPGQLKVNTEAFF. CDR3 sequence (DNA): TGTGCCAGCAGGCCCGGACAGTTGAAGGTGAACACTGAAGCTTTCTTT.

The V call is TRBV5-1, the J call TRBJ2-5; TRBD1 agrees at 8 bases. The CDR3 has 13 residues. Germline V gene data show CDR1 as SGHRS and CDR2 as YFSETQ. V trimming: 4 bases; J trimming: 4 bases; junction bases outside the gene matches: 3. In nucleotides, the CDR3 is TGCGCCAGCAGCGAGGACAGGGCAGAGACCCAGTACTTC. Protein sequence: CASSEDRAETQYF.

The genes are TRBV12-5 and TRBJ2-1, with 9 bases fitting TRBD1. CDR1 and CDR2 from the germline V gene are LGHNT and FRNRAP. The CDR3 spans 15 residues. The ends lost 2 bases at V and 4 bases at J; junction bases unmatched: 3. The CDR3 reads CASGLQDRGYNEQFF. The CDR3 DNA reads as TGTGCTAGTGGTTTGCAGGACAGGGGATACAATGAGCAGTTCTTC.

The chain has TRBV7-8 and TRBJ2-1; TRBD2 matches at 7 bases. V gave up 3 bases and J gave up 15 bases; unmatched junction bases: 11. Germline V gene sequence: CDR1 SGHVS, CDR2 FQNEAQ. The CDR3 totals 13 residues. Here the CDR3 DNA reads TGTGCCAGCAGCTTCAGTGAGGCGGGAGATCGGTTCTTC. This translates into CASSFSEAGDRFF.

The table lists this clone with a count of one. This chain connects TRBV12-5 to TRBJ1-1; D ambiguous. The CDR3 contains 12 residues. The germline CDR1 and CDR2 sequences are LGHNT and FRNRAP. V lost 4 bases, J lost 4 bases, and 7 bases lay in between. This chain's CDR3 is CASGSAGTEAFF. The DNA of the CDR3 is TGTGCTAGTGGTTCGGCGGGCACTGAAGCTTTCTTT.

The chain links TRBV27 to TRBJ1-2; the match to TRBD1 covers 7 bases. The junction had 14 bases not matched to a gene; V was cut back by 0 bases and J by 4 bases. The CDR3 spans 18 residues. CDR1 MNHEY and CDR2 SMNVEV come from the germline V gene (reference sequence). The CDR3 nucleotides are TGTGCCAGCAGTTTATCAGCCACAGGGGAACTAGGGGCCTATGGCTACACCTTC. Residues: CASSLSATGELGAYGYTF.

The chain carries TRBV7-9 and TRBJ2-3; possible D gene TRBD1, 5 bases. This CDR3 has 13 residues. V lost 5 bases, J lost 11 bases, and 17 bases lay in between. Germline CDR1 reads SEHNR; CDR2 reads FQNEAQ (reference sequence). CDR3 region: CASSPLQGVGQYF. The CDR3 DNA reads TGTGCCAGCAGCCCCCTTCAGGGCGTTGGGCAGTATTTT.

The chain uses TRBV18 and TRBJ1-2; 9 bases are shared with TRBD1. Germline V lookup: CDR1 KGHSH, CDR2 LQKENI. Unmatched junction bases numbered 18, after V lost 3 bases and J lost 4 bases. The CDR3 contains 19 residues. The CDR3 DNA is TGTGCCAGCTCACCGATACTCTTCCCGGGACAGGGTAACATCTATGGCTACACCTTC. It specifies CASSPILFPGQGNIYGYTF.

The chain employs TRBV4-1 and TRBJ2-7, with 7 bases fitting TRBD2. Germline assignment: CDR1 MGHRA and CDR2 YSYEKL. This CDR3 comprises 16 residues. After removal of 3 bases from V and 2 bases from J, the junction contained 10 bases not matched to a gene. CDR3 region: CASSQRAAGRAYEQYF. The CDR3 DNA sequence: TGCGCCAGCAGCCAGAGGGCGGCAGGGAGGGCCTACGAGCAGTACTTC.

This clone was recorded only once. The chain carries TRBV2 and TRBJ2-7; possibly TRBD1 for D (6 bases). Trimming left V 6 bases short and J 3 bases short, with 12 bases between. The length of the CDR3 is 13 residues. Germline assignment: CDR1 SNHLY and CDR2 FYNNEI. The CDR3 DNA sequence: TGTGCCAGCAGCCCAGGGGACCTCTACGAGCAGTACTTC. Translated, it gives CASSPGDLYEQYF.

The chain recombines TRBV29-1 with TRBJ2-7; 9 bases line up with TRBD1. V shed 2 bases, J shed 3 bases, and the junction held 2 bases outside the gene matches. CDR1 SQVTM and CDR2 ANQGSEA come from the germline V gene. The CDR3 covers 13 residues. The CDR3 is CSVERQGGYEQYF. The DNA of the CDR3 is TGCAGCGTTGAAAGACAGGGGGGCTACGAGCAGTACTTC.

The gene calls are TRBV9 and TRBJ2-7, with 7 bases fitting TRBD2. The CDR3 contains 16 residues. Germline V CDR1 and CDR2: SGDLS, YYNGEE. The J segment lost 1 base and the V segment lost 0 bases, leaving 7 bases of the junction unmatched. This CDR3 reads CASSVEASGLSYEQYF. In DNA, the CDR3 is TGTGCCAGCAGCGTAGAAGCTAGCGGACTTTCCTACGAGCAGTACTTC.

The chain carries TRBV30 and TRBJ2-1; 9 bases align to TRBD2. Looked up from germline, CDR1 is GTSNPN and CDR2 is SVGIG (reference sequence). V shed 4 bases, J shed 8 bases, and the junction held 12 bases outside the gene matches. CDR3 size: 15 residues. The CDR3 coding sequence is TGTGCCTGGACCCAAGGGGCGGGGGGGCTGTATGAGCAGTTCTTC. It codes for CAWTQGAGGLYEQFF.

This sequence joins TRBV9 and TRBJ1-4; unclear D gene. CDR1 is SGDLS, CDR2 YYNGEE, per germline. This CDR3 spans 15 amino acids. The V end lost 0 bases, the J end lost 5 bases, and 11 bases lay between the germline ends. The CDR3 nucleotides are TGTGCCAGCAGCGTAGACAGATTTTCGAATGAAAAACTGTTTTTT. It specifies CASSVDRFSNEKLFF.

CDR3 nucleotides: TGTGCCAGCAGCTTAGCCCTAGGAAGAACAGGGGCCTCGGGGACCCAGTACTTC. This sequence encodes CASSLALGRTGASGTQYF. The V call is TRBV7-9, the J call TRBJ2-5; 7 bases are a match to TRBD1. Germline CDR1 reads SEHNR; CDR2 reads FQNEAQ (reference sequence). The trim removed 0 bases at V and 7 bases at J, leaving 17 bases unmatched. The CDR3 has 18 amino acids.

The DNA for the CDR3 is TGTGCCAGCCAAACTAGCGGGGGGGCCAACACCGGGGAGCTGTTTTTT. It codes for CASQTSGGANTGELFF. The chain is built from TRBV2 and TRBJ2-2; 13 bases line up with TRBD2. V shed 8 bases, J shed 2 bases, and the junction held 5 bases outside the gene matches. This CDR3 spans 16 amino acids. The germline CDR1 and CDR2 sequences are SNHLY and FYNNEI.

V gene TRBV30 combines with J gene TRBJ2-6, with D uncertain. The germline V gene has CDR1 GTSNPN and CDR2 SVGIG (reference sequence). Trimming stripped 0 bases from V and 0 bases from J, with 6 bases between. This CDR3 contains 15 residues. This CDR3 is CAWSVLLSGANVLTF. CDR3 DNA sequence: TGTGCCTGGAGTGTACTACTCTCTGGGGCCAACGTCCTGACTTTC.

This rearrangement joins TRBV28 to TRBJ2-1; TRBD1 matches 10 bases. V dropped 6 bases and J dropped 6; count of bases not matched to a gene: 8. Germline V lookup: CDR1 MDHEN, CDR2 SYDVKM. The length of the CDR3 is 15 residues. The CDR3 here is CASSPGTGVSNEQFF. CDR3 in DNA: TGTGCCAGCAGCCCCGGGACAGGGGTCTCCAATGAGCAGTTCTTC.

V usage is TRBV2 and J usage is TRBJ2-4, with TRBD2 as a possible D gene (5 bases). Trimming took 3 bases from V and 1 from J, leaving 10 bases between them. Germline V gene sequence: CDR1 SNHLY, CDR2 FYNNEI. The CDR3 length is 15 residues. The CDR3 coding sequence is TGTGCCAGCAGTGATGAGGGATGGGCCAAAAACATTCAGTACTTC. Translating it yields CASSDEGWAKNIQYF.

Written as DNA, the CDR3 is TGTGCCAGCAGTTTATCGGCCCAGGGAAAGTCGGAGCAGTACTTC. Its protein product is CASSLSAQGKSEQYF. J is TRBJ2-7 and V is TRBV28; a weak D match, TRBD1 (5 bases). Trimming took 1 base from V and 7 from J, leaving 17 bases between them. CDR3 length: 15 residues. From germline, CDR1 is MDHEN and CDR2 SYDVKM.

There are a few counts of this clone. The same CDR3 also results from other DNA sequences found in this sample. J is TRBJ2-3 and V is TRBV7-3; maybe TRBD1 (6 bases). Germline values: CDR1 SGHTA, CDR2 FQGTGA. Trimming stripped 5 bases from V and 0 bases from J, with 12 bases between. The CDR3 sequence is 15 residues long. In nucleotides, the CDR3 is TGTGCCAGCAGCCCAATACAGGGTAGCACAGATACGCAGTATTTT. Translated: CASSPIQGSTDTQYF.